These T cell receptor beta chains were read from a single sample in a study of T cells after posttransplantation cyclophosphamide. Measured with immunoSEQ multiplex PCR; TCRdb has only the in-frame clones, and not every one. This repertoire holds tens of thousands of clones, and none appear only once. Sequencing was performed on PBMCs. The origin of the receptors is a woman between 45 and 65 years old in good health and a related stem cell transplant donor. Each CDR3 is given with its conserved first and last residue. A D gene is named only where the DNA matches it firmly.

v_call: TRBV5-1; d_call: NA; cdr3_aa: CASSSDGRGPQETQYF
v_call: TRBV19; d_call: TRBD2; cdr3_aa: CASRSLGAGGSYEQYF
v_call: TRBV6-5; d_call: NA; cdr3_aa: CASSYGAYNEQFF
v_call: TRBV11-3; d_call: NA; cdr3_aa: CASSFGPGAISF
v_call: TRBV11-3; d_call: TRBD1; cdr3_aa: CASSLGQGYEKLFF
v_call: TRBV27; d_call: NA; cdr3_aa: CASSRNSGTYEQYF
v_call: TRBV7-7; d_call: TRBD2; cdr3_aa: CASSLVGTRGDTQYF
v_call: TRBV18; d_call: TRBD2; cdr3_aa: CASSPPGSGGAHNEQFF
v_call: TRBV7-6; d_call: NA; cdr3_aa: CASSSGALQRGTEAFF
v_call: TRBV4-1; d_call: NA; cdr3_aa: CASSQPTRAKNIQYF
v_call: TRBV27; d_call: NA; cdr3_aa: CASSPKQGYSYEQYF
v_call: TRBV7-8; d_call: TRBD1; cdr3_aa: CASSSMTGATNEKLFF
v_call: TRBV28; d_call: TRBD1; cdr3_aa: CASSTGQDLTNEKLFF
v_call: TRBV2; d_call: NA; cdr3_aa: CASMGQGGQPQHF
v_call: TRBV7-6; d_call: TRBD1; cdr3_aa: CASSTGPGQGHGYTF
v_call: TRBV2; d_call: TRBD1; cdr3_aa: CASSPDRGAYNEQFF
v_call: TRBV5-1; d_call: NA; cdr3_aa: CASSPGGGGDGQAFF
v_call: TRBV2; d_call: NA; cdr3_aa: CASSDSGFAEAFF
v_call: TRBV27; d_call: NA; cdr3_aa: CASSLGRFYEQYF
v_call: TRBV6-5; d_call: NA; cdr3_aa: CASSYMGRGYGYTF
v_call: TRBV30; d_call: NA; cdr3_aa: CAWSVQYANTGELFF
v_call: TRBV2; d_call: TRBD2; cdr3_aa: CASSGTSGGNEQFF
v_call: TRBV30; d_call: NA; cdr3_aa: CAWSAQGFSGNTIYF
v_call: TRBV5-1; d_call: NA; cdr3_aa: CASSLDESGLISSTDTQYF
v_call: TRBV18; d_call: TRBD2; cdr3_aa: CASSRFTSGGYESYNEQFF
v_call: TRBV11-3; d_call: NA; cdr3_aa: CASKGYGYTF
v_call: TRBV11-2; d_call: NA; cdr3_aa: CASSLGLVGKGYEQYF
v_call: TRBV2; d_call: NA; cdr3_aa: CASSENLDQPQHF
v_call: TRBV10-3; d_call: TRBD1; cdr3_aa: CAISEPDRPEGGTGELFF
v_call: TRBV5-1; d_call: NA; cdr3_aa: CASSSGNQGGYTF
v_call: TRBV28; d_call: NA; cdr3_aa: CASIPGLANQPQHF
v_call: TRBV4-1; d_call: TRBD1; cdr3_aa: CASSPRDSASYEQYF
v_call: TRBV18; d_call: TRBD1; cdr3_aa: CASSPVGQGDEQYF
v_call: TRBV4-1; d_call: NA; cdr3_aa: CASSQATTQGYGYTF
v_call: TRBV7-6; d_call: NA; cdr3_aa: CASSLMASYEQYF
v_call: TRBV28; d_call: NA; cdr3_aa: CASSSSGVLAKNIQYF
v_call: TRBV30; d_call: NA; cdr3_aa: CATRAADNVEAFF
v_call: TRBV30; d_call: NA; cdr3_aa: CAWTMGSNYGYTF
v_call: TRBV5-8; d_call: NA; cdr3_aa: CASSSDAGTQYF
v_call: TRBV28; d_call: NA; cdr3_aa: CASRPRTGNYGYTF
v_call: TRBV27; d_call: NA; cdr3_aa: CASGTFRDITDTQYF
v_call: TRBV10-1; d_call: TRBD1; cdr3_aa: CASSGDRRTEAFF
v_call: TRBV4-2; d_call: NA; cdr3_aa: CASSQERGGQPQHF
v_call: TRBV11-3; d_call: NA; cdr3_aa: CASSPRQVTLGEQYF
v_call: TRBV19; d_call: TRBD1; cdr3_aa: CASSRQGGDEKLFF
v_call: TRBV18; d_call: NA; cdr3_aa: CASSPDRSSWEKLFF
v_call: TRBV7-3; d_call: TRBD1; cdr3_aa: CASSTGANTEAFF
v_call: TRBV7-6; d_call: NA; cdr3_aa: CASSLAATRTEAFF
v_call: TRBV5-6; d_call: NA; cdr3_aa: CASARRGSGNTIYF
v_call: TRBV28; d_call: TRBD1; cdr3_aa: CVSSSPGQGPKNIQYF
v_call: TRBV7-9; d_call: TRBD1; cdr3_aa: CASSSKGQGKDGYTF
v_call: TRBV5-1; d_call: NA; cdr3_aa: CASSLVAGEGQETQYF
v_call: TRBV5-6; d_call: NA; cdr3_aa: CASSLGVTQNSPLHF
v_call: TRBV4-3; d_call: NA; cdr3_aa: CASSQDTGGSYGYTF